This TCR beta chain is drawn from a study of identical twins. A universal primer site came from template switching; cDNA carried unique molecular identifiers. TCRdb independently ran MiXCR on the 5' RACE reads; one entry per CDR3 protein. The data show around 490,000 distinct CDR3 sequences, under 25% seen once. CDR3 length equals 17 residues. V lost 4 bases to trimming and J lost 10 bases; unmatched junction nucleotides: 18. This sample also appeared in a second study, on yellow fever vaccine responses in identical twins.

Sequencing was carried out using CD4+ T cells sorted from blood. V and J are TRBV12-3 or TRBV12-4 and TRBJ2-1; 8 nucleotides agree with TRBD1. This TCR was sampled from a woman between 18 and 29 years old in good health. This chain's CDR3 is CASSSRGRQGLRGEQFF. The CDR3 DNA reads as TGTGCCAGCAGTTCTAGGGGGCGACAGGGGTTGAGAGGGGAGCAGTTCTTC.